These 17 T cell receptor beta chains were all obtained from the same sample, sequenced in a study of metastatic and nonmetastatic thyroid tumors. Each patient went into thyroid surgery without having received any treatment. TCRdb re-clonotyped the PCR reads through MiXCR. The table records more than 9,000 clones, 25% to 35% of them present only once. Sequenced sample: tumor tissue. The receptors come from a male donor with papillary thyroid cancer or a benign thyroid nodule (not recorded which). Some clones in this sample may be carry-over from other donors' samples.

This clone was counted a single time. The chain carries TRBV20-1 and TRBJ2-5; D is perhaps TRBD1 (5 bases). The germline V gene encodes CDR1 DFQATT and CDR2 SNEGSKA (reference sequence). This CDR3 contains 16 residues. Trimming removed 0 bases from V and 0 bases from J, with 14 bases in between. DNA of the CDR3: TGCAGTGCTAGAGATGCGGACACGGAGTACCAAGAGACCCAGTACTTC. The encoded protein is CSARDADTEYQETQYF.

In this sample, this clone is medium-sized. The chain joins TRBV27 to TRBJ2-1; D is possibly TRBD1 (6 bases). The V end lost 6 bases, the J end lost 0 bases, and 15 bases lay between the germline ends. In germline, CDR1 is MNHEY, CDR2 SMNVEV (reference sequence). This CDR3 is 16 amino acids long. CDR3 protein: CASRGGAASSYNEQFF. CDR3 coding DNA: TGTGCCAGCAGAGGGGGAGCGGCCAGCTCCTACAATGAGCAGTTCTTC.

V is TRBV3-1 and J is TRBJ2-1; D gene uncertain. Germline V gene sequence: CDR1 LGHDT, CDR2 YNNKEL (reference sequence). The CDR3 covers 13 residues. V lost 6 bases to trimming and J lost 7 bases, with 13 bases between them. The CDR3 sequence: CASRASSRNEQFF. DNA of the CDR3: TGTGCCAGCAGGGCCTCCTCGCGTAATGAGCAGTTCTTC.

By share, this clone ranks as medium-sized. V and J are TRBV20-1 and TRBJ2-7; TRBD2 is a possible D gene (7 bases). CDR3 length: 13 residues. The ends were cut back, 5 bases at V and 1 base at J, with 12 bases in the middle. From germline, CDR1 is DFQATT and CDR2 SNEGSKA (reference sequence). The CDR3 region has the DNA TGCAGTGCTGGGGAGGGGGGGTCCTACGAGCAGTACTTC. Amino acids: CSAGEGGSYEQYF.

By sample share, this clone is medium-sized. CDR3 residues: CASSLGQGRGEKLFF. CDR3 DNA sequence: TGTGCCAGCAGCCTGGGACAGGGACGAGGGGAAAAACTGTTTTTT. The V call is TRBV2, the J call TRBJ1-4; the match to TRBD1 covers 9 bases. In germline, CDR1 is SNHLY, CDR2 FYNNEI. CDR3 length equals 15 residues. Trimming cost V 6 bases and J 8 bases; bases outside gene matches: 10.

The genes are TRBV3-1 and TRBJ1-2, with D maybe TRBD1 (5 bases). Trimming pared 0 bases from V and 4 bases from J, leaving 15 bases between. Germline V gene sequence: CDR1 LGHDT, CDR2 YNNKEL (reference sequence). The CDR3 extends over 16 amino acids. CDR3 coding DNA: TGTGCCAGCAGCCAAGATATTGGGCAGGGAGGCTATGGCTACACCTTC. It is translated as CASSQDIGQGGYGYTF.

This clone occurred many times. The V gene is TRBV29-1, the J gene TRBJ1-2; D call uncertain. Germline V lookup: CDR1 SQVTM, CDR2 ANQGSEA. The CDR3 covers 11 residues. Trimming removed 4 bases at V and 3 bases at J, with 6 bases between. As DNA, the CDR3 is TGCAGCGTTGTTCGAGACTATGGCTACACCTTC. Amino acid sequence: CSVVRDYGYTF.

On this clone itself: A much larger clone differs by one base, so this may be a read error. The gene calls are TRBV20-1 and TRBJ2-7, with D hard to call. In germline, CDR1 is DFQATT, CDR2 SNEGSKA (reference sequence). V was pared by 5 bases and J by 2 bases, with 10 bases between. The CDR3 length is 12 residues. The CDR3 DNA sequence: TGCAGTGCTTGCGCTGGACCCTACGAGCAGTACGTC. This translates into CSACAGPYEQYV.

This rearrangement joins TRBV5-1 to TRBJ2-2, with D tentatively TRBD2 (5 bases). The germline CDR1 and CDR2 sequences are SGHRS and YFSETQ. Trimming shortened V by 0 bases and J by 5 bases, and 11 bases separated the two germline ends. This CDR3 is 15 amino acids long. This CDR3 reads CASSLDAAETGELFF. CDR3 nucleotides: TGCGCCAGCAGCTTGGACGCAGCGGAGACCGGGGAGCTGTTTTTT.

This chain uses TRBV28 with TRBJ2-5; D remains unclear. The ends were cut back, 7 bases at V and 13 bases at J, with 19 bases in the middle. CDR1 and CDR2 from the germline V gene are MDHEN and SYDVKM. This CDR3 comprises 12 residues. CDR3 nucleotide sequence: TGTGCCAGCACCCCTTGGAGATCCCCTGGGTACTTC. Residues: CASTPWRSPGYF. Supplemented by reference TRBV28 and TRBJ2-5, the full variable domain reads DVKVTQSSRYLVKRTGEKVFLECVQDMDHENMFWYRQDPGLGLRLIYFSYDVKMKEKGDIPEGYSVSREKKERFSLILESASTNQTSMYLCASTPWRSPGYFGPGTRLLVL.

This clone has a handful of counts. The CDR3 DNA follows: TGTGCCAGCAGTTACTTGGGCAGAACTAATGAAAAACTGTTTTTT. Translating it yields CASSYLGRTNEKLFF. The chain recombines TRBV6-6 with TRBJ1-4; D is uncertain. This CDR3 is built from 15 residues. The V end was cut by 1 base, the J end by 1 base, with 7 bases between. Germline CDR1 and CDR2: MNHNY and SVGAGI (reference sequence).

This clone was counted at least ten times. A much larger clone is a single base away; this may be a read error. This CDR3 fails to terminate in the conserved phenylalanine or tryptophan, so it likely reflects a read error. The DNA for the CDR3 is TGTGCCAGTAGTAAGCGGGCTGGGGATACGCAGTATGTT. It encodes CASSKRAGDTQYV. This sequence joins TRBV19 and TRBJ2-3, with a possible D match to TRBD2 (6 bases). Germline CDR1 LNHDA, CDR2 SQIVND (reference sequence). The CDR3 spans 13 residues. The V gene lost 4 bases and the J gene lost 6 bases, with 11 bases spanning the gap.

This clone was seen at least ten times. The chain recombines TRBV18 with TRBJ2-1; D possibly corresponds to TRBD2 (6 bases). The CDR3 totals 16 residues. Germline V gene lookup returns CDR1 KGHSH and CDR2 LQKENI. V was shortened by 2 bases and J by 0 bases, with 11 bases between the two germline ends. CDR3 DNA: TGTGCCAGCTCACCATCTTTCGGGAGCTCCTACAATGAGCAGTTCTTC. It encodes CASSPSFGSSYNEQFF.

This chain connects TRBV18 to TRBJ2-7; no definite D call. The CDR3 totals 14 residues. From germline, CDR1 is KGHSH and CDR2 LQKENI. Trimming took 0 bases from V and 6 from J, leaving 12 bases between them. The CDR3 here is CASSPPSARVEQYF. The CDR3 bases are TGTGCCAGCTCACCACCCAGTGCTAGGGTCGAGCAGTACTTC.

This clone was found a few times. The chain uses TRBV10-3 and TRBJ1-2; a possible D gene is TRBD1 (5 bases). The germline CDR1 and CDR2 sequences are ENHRY and SYGVKD. The CDR3 has 15 amino acids. V was pared by 1 base and J by 3 bases, with 12 bases between. CDR3 coding DNA: TGTGCCATCAGTGAGTTAGTCGGGACGTACTATGGCTACACCTTC. Translated: CAISELVGTYYGYTF.

The gene calls are TRBV5-1 and TRBJ2-1; TRBD1 matches at 9 bases. V lost 5 bases, J lost 7 bases, and 7 bases stayed unmatched. The germline gives CDR1 SGHRS, CDR2 YFSETQ. This CDR3 spans 14 amino acids. CDR3 region: CASRWTGAGNEQFF. DNA of the CDR3: TGCGCCAGCAGGTGGACAGGGGCGGGGAATGAGCAGTTCTTC.

CDR3 sequence reads: CASSLFRGPLNTGELFF. CDR3 nucleotides: TGTGCCAGCAGCTTATTCCGGGGTCCCTTAAACACCGGGGAGCTGTTTTTT. The chain employs TRBV7-3 and TRBJ2-2; the D gene is possibly TRBD2 (5 bases). The V end lost 2 bases, the J end lost 2 bases, and 15 bases lay between the germline ends. The CDR3 covers 17 residues. CDR1 is SGHTA, CDR2 FQGTGA, per germline.